The 27 T cell receptor beta chains reported below all come from one sample, sequenced in a study of CD4 T cells in relation to SARS-CoV-2 and coronaviruses. Antigen specificity for these receptors is unknown. Method: immunoSEQ multiplex PCR; TCRdb's copy keeps in-frame clones and lacks some. The sample carries tens of thousands of clones, less than 85% recorded once. Before the COVID-19 pandemic, during about 2011-2019, CD4+ T cells were taken from unexposed donors. Isolation of CD4+ T cells took place after approximately eleven days in culture. Specimen: CD4+ T cells from PBMCs, cultured in vitro. The receptors were sampled from a human donor in good health.

This clone was picked up one time. The V call is TRBV10-3, the J call TRBJ2-3; D is unclear. Germline lookup yields CDR1 ENHRY and CDR2 SYGVKD. The CDR3 is 14 residues long. V gave up 5 bases and J gave up 2 bases, with 11 bases separating them. CDR3 in DNA: TGTGCCATCAGTCGCGAAAGAACCACAGATACGCAGTATTTT. Protein: CAISRERTTDTQYF.

CDR3 residues: CASRKQGIMNTEAFF. CDR3 sequence (DNA): TGTGCCAGCAGAAAACAGGGGATTATGAACACTGAAGCTTTCTTT. This chain uses TRBV28 with TRBJ1-1; 7 bases line up with TRBD1. From germline, CDR1 is MDHEN and CDR2 SYDVKM. The CDR3 has 15 residues. V trimming: 6 bases; J trimming: 0 bases; junction bases outside the gene matches: 7. Full variable domain (rest looked up from reference TRBV28 and TRBJ1-1): DVKVTQSSRYLVKRTGEKVFLECVQDMDHENMFWYRQDPGLGLRLIYFSYDVKMKEKGDIPEGYSVSREKKERFSLILESASTNQTSMYLCASRKQGIMNTEAFFGQGTRLTVV.

The chain links TRBV11-2 to TRBJ2-1; the D is unclear. The CDR3 has 11 residues. Germline V gene data show CDR1 as SGHAT and CDR2 as FQNNGV. V lost 1 base and J 8 bases, leaving 3 bases between the germline ends. The CDR3 coding sequence is TGTGCCAGCAGCTTAGTTTATGAGCAGTTCTTC. Amino acids: CASSLVYEQFF.

The rearrangement links TRBV2 to TRBJ2-3; D perhaps matches TRBD1 (6 bases). Trimming pared 4 bases from V and 0 bases from J, leaving 14 bases between. This CDR3 contains 16 residues. The germline CDR1 and CDR2 sequences are SNHLY and FYNNEI. The CDR3, as DNA: TGTGCCAGCAGTGCGGAAACAGGGAGAAGCACAGATACGCAGTATTTT. Translating it yields CASSAETGRSTDTQYF.

This chain joins TRBV30 and TRBJ2-3; D tentatively reads TRBD1 or TRBD2 (5 bases each). Germline V gives CDR1 GTSNPN, CDR2 SVGIG (reference sequence). This CDR3 has 14 residues. The ends were cut back, 3 bases at V and 1 base at J, with 11 bases in the middle. The CDR3: CAWRKGRGTDTQYF. DNA of the CDR3: TGTGCCTGGAGGAAGGGGCGGGGCACAGATACGCAGTATTTT.

This sequence joins TRBV7-9 and TRBJ1-5; D not certain. V lost 2 bases and J lost 2, with 7 bases in between. The CDR3 spans 14 residues. CDR1 and CDR2 (germline): SEHNR, FQNEAQ (reference sequence). DNA for the CDR3: TGTGCCAGCAGCTTATCAGATGGCAATCAGCCCCAGCATTTT. Residues: CASSLSDGNQPQHF.

The DNA for the CDR3 is TGTGCTAGTGGTTTGGAAGAGACCCAGTACTTC. It is translated as CASGLEETQYF. The chain combines TRBV12-5 with TRBJ2-5; D gene ambiguous. Germline CDR1 is LGHNT and CDR2 is FRNRAP. The V end lost 1 base, the J end lost 3 bases, and 0 bases lay between the germline ends. This CDR3 has 11 amino acids.

The J gene is TRBJ2-5, the V gene TRBV9; a weak D match, TRBD1 (6 bases). Between the trimmed V and J ends, which lost 2 bases and 1 base, there was a span of 9 bases. This CDR3 is built from 14 residues. The germline CDR1 and CDR2 sequences are SGDLS and YYNGEE. The DNA for the CDR3 is TGTGCCAGCAGCGTCGGGACAACCCAAGAGACCCAGTACTTC. Its protein is CASSVGTTQETQYF.

This chain uses TRBV5-1 with TRBJ2-7, with TRBD2 matching 7 bases. Looked up from germline, CDR1 is SGHRS and CDR2 is YFSETQ. Germline trimming cut 4 bases from V and 5 bases from J; bases unmatched to any gene: 3. The CDR3 spans 12 residues. The CDR3 here is CASSQGGDEQYF. CDR3 nucleotides: TGCGCCAGCAGCCAGGGAGGGGACGAGCAGTACTTC.

The genes are TRBV5-1 and TRBJ1-1; 7 bases map to TRBD1. The V gene end was trimmed by 2 bases and the J gene end by 0 bases; junction bases not matched to a gene: 4. The CDR3 has 15 amino acids. The germline CDR1 and CDR2 sequences are SGHRS and YFSETQ. CDR3 DNA sequence: TGCGCCAGCAGCTTAACAGGGGCCCTGAACACTGAAGCTTTCTTT. This translates into CASSLTGALNTEAFF.

V is TRBV5-1 and J is TRBJ2-1; a possible D gene is TRBD1 (7 bases). The CDR3 is 17 residues long. Germline CDR1 is SGHRS and CDR2 is YFSETQ. V was cut by 0 bases and J by 5 bases, with 18 bases left in between. The CDR3 reads CASSLGTGDLGHNEQFF. The DNA of the CDR3 is TGCGCCAGCAGCTTGGGTACAGGGGACTTAGGACACAATGAGCAGTTCTTC. Full variable domain (remainder filled in from reference TRBV5-1 and TRBJ2-1): KAGVTQTPRYLIKTRGQQVTLSCSPISGHRSVSWYQQTPGQGLQFLFEYFSETQRNKGNFPGRFSGRQFSNSRSEMNVSTLELGDSALYLCASSLGTGDLGHNEQFFGPGTRLTVL.

This chain joins TRBV28 and TRBJ1-5; D not certain. Germline CDR1 and CDR2: MDHEN and SYDVKM. This CDR3 comprises 15 residues. Deletions cut 6 bases from V and 2 bases from J, with 14 bases between. This CDR3 is CASSPYGDGNQPQHF. The CDR3 DNA follows: TGTGCCAGCAGCCCTTATGGGGATGGCAATCAGCCCCAGCATTTT.

This sequence joins TRBV5-4 and TRBJ2-5; D not resolved. Germline loops: CDR1 SGHNT, CDR2 YYREEE (reference sequence). The CDR3 consists of 12 residues. V lost 4 bases and J 0 bases, leaving 4 bases between the germline ends. In nucleotides, the CDR3 is TGTGCCAGCAGCCGGGACCAAGAGACCCAGTACTTC. Protein: CASSRDQETQYF. The full variable domain, completed using reference TRBV5-4 and TRBJ2-5, is ETGVTQSPTHLIKTRGQQVTLRCSSQSGHNTVSWYQQALGQGPQFIFQYYREEENGRGNFPPRFSGLQFPNYSSELNVNALELDDSALYLCASSRDQETQYFGPGTRLLVL.

The chain couples TRBV7-8 to TRBJ2-1, with D unresolved. The CDR3 has 13 amino acids. Germline values: CDR1 SGHVS, CDR2 FQNEAQ. The germline V and J ends were trimmed by 1 base and 8 bases, with 9 bases remaining between them. Here the CDR3 reads CASSLGVTDEQFF. The DNA of the CDR3 is TGTGCCAGCAGCTTAGGGGTTACCGATGAGCAGTTCTTC. Together with reference TRBV7-8 and TRBJ2-1, the CDR3 gives the full variable domain: GAGVSQSPRYKVAKRGQDVALRCDPISGHVSLFWYQQALGQGPEFLTYFQNEAQLDKSGLPSDRFFAERPEGSVSTLKIQRTQQEDSAVYLCASSLGVTDEQFFGPGTRLTVL.

The V gene is TRBV12-3 or TRBV12-4, the J gene TRBJ1-5; D is uncertain. V was clipped by 4 bases and J by 9 bases, with 10 bases between them. The CDR3 has 12 amino acids. The CDR3 region is CASSSPTRPQHF. The CDR3 DNA reads as TGTGCCAGCAGTTCCCCCACGAGGCCCCAGCATTTT.

This rearrangement joins TRBV7-8 to TRBJ2-3; the D gene is possibly TRBD2 (5 bases). The CDR3 is 15 residues long. CDR1 is SGHVS and CDR2 is FQNEAQ in the germline V gene. V was pared by 5 bases and J by 6 bases, with 18 bases between. The CDR3 DNA reads as TGTGCCAGCAGCCCATTAGCGACCTTGCGGGATACGCAGTATTTT. Its protein is CASSPLATLRDTQYF.

J is TRBJ1-2 and V is TRBV5-8; D gene ambiguous. CDR1 is SGHTS and CDR2 is YDEGEE in the germline V gene. This CDR3 has 16 residues. Trimming removed 0 bases from V and 2 bases from J, with 14 bases in between. The CDR3 DNA is TGTGCCAGCAGCTTGGTGGCAAGCACAAAAAACTATGGCTACACCTTC. This gives the protein CASSLVASTKNYGYTF.

The chain links TRBV18 to TRBJ1-5; 8 bases line up with TRBD1. The J segment lost 2 bases and the V segment lost 8 bases, leaving 5 bases of the junction unmatched. Germline CDR1 is KGHSH and CDR2 is LQKENI. This CDR3 has 14 residues. CDR3: CASAEGQGNQPQHF. CDR3 nucleotide sequence: TGTGCCAGCGCCGAGGGACAGGGCAATCAGCCCCAGCATTTT.

The J gene is TRBJ1-2, the V gene TRBV28; 7 bases are a match to TRBD1. The CDR3 spans 13 residues. Germline V gene lookup returns CDR1 MDHEN and CDR2 SYDVKM. J gave up 8 bases and V 2 bases, and 5 bases lay outside the gene matches. The CDR3 DNA reads TGTGCCAGCAGTTTAGGAGGGGGCTGGGGCTACACCTTC. This encodes CASSLGGGWGYTF.

The rearrangement uses TRBV10-1 and TRBJ2-5, with 9 bases lining up with TRBD1. Unmatched junction bases numbered 5, after V lost 2 bases and J lost 7 bases. Germline CDR1 reads WNHNN; CDR2 reads SYGVQD (reference sequence). The CDR3 loop spans 14 amino acids. Written as DNA, the CDR3 is TGCGCCAGCAGTGAGACCCTGACAGGGGGGACCCAGTACTTC. It is translated as CASSETLTGGTQYF.

This sequence joins TRBV25-1 and TRBJ2-1; 13 bases are shared with TRBD2. This CDR3 has 18 amino acids. Germline V gene data show CDR1 as MGHDK and CDR2 as SYGVNS. J lost 4 bases, V lost 3 bases, and 9 bases had no gene match. CDR3 residues: CASSDIGLAGVNYNEQFF. The CDR3 DNA is TGTGCCAGCAGTGATATAGGACTAGCGGGAGTAAATTACAATGAGCAGTTCTTC.

The chain combines TRBV5-6 with TRBJ2-7; no clear D gene. The CDR3 runs 13 residues. The germline V gene has CDR1 SGHDT and CDR2 YYEEEE. Trimming shortened V by 0 bases and J by 0 bases, and 4 bases separated the two germline ends. CDR3 DNA sequence: TGTGCCAGCAGCTTGGTGGCCTCCTACGAGCAGTACTTC. This gives the protein CASSLVASYEQYF.

V usage is TRBV6-6 and J usage is TRBJ1-3; D uncertain. Germline V lookup: CDR1 MNHNY, CDR2 SVGAGI (reference sequence). This CDR3 region has 14 residues. Trimming pared 2 bases from V and 2 bases from J, leaving 7 bases between. The CDR3 nucleotides read TGTGCCAGCAGTTACGGGCAGGCTGGAAACACCATATATTTT. Translated, it gives CASSYGQAGNTIYF.

The chain recombines TRBV28 with TRBJ2-6; a weak D match, TRBD2 (5 bases). There are 16 residues in the CDR3. Germline-derived CDR1 and CDR2 are MDHEN and SYDVKM. Trimming cost V 5 bases and J 1 base, with 12 bases left between them. The CDR3, as DNA: TGTGCCAGCAGTCCGACCCGGGGATCTGGGGCCAACGTCCTGACTTTC. It translates to CASSPTRGSGANVLTF.

V gene TRBV14 combines with J gene TRBJ2-1, with D possibly called TRBD1 or TRBD2 (5 bases each). Germline CDR1 SGHDN, CDR2 FVKESK. CDR3 length: 12 residues. Trimming removed 0 bases from V and 10 bases from J, with 7 bases in between. CDR3 sequence: CASSQDWGEQFF. CDR3 sequence (DNA): TGTGCCAGCAGCCAAGATTGGGGGGAGCAGTTCTTC.

The chain joins TRBV5-4 to TRBJ2-5; 8 bases are shared with TRBD1. This CDR3 is 15 amino acids long. From germline, CDR1 is SGHNT and CDR2 YYREEE (reference sequence). With 4 bases clipped from V and 0 bases from J, the junction kept 5 bases outside the gene matches. For the CDR3, the DNA is TGTGCCAGCAGCAGACAGGGGCCAAACCAAGAGACCCAGTACTTC. As protein: CASSRQGPNQETQYF.

V usage is TRBV6-6 and J usage is TRBJ2-7; tentative D call: TRBD1 (5 bases). Trimming shortened V by 2 bases and J by 0 bases, and 11 bases separated the two germline ends. The CDR3 covers 15 residues. Germline assignment: CDR1 MNHNY and CDR2 SVGAGI (reference sequence). Here the CDR3 DNA reads TGTGCCAGCAGTTACGTCCAGGGCTTCTCCTACGAGCAGTACTTC. It codes for CASSYVQGFSYEQYF.